Following are 9 T cell receptor beta chains from one sample sequenced in a study of CD8+ T cells in alopecia areata. CD4+ cells of four or five patients were subjected to sorting into CD25+CD127- cells. RNA was isolated and reverse transcribed to cDNA, the sequencing template. Here immunoSEQ multiplex PCR was the method, and the copy in TCRdb shows in-frame clones only, minus some. There are 35,000 to 45,000 clones in the sample; roughly half occur only once, and approximately 1.7% lies in the top ten. The sequenced sample was CD4+ Tregs sorted from blood. The receptor source for this set is a human donor with alopecia areata.

Sample share makes this clone medium-sized (0.01 to 0.1%). J is TRBJ2-5 and V is TRBV5-4, with D possibly TRBD1 on 5 matching bases. V shed 2 bases and J shed 5 bases, with 13 bases lying between them. Germline CDR1 reads SGHNT; CDR2 reads YYREEE (reference sequence). This CDR3 has 14 residues. The CDR3 sequence is CASSLRTMGETQYF. For the CDR3, the DNA is TGTGCCAGCAGCTTACGGACAATGGGGGAGACCCAGTACTTC.

V gene TRBV11-2 combines with J gene TRBJ1-2; D perhaps matches TRBD1 (6 bases). The ends were cut back, 1 base at V and 3 bases at J, with 15 bases in the middle. From germline, CDR1 is SGHAT and CDR2 FQNNGV. The CDR3 extends over 16 amino acids. The CDR3 reads CASSLASKGGHYGYTF. The CDR3, as DNA: TGTGCCAGCAGCTTAGCTTCTAAGGGGGGGCACTATGGCTACACCTTC. Full variable domain (outside the CDR3, taken from reference TRBV11-2 and TRBJ1-2): EAGVAQSPRYKIIEKRQSVAFWCNPISGHATLYWYQQILGQGPKLLIQFQNNGVVDDSQLPKDRFSAERLKGVDSTLKIQPAKLEDSAVYLCASSLASKGGHYGYTFGSGTRLTVV.

A few counts support this clone. V is TRBV28 and J is TRBJ2-7, with 9 bases identical to TRBD2. Germline V gene lookup returns CDR1 MDHEN and CDR2 SYDVKM. This CDR3 spans 11 amino acids. The CDR3 coding sequence is TGTGTCGCGGGGGGGAACTACGAGCAGTACTTC. Its translation is CVAGGNYEQYF.

There are a few counts of this clone. CDR3 loop: CASSLDTYYNSPLHF. The CDR3 region has the DNA TGTGCCAGCAGCTTGGACACCTACTATAATTCACCCCTCCACTTT. The chain uses TRBV7-2 and TRBJ1-6; TRBD1 is a possible D gene (5 bases). There are 15 residues in the CDR3. Germline V CDR1 and CDR2: SGHTA, FQGNSA. V was cut by 3 bases and J by 3 bases, with 9 bases left in between.

The V call is TRBV7-3, the J call TRBJ2-3, with D perhaps TRBD1 or TRBD2 (6 bases each). V lost 5 bases and J lost 5, with 20 bases in between. Per germline, CDR1 SGHTA and CDR2 FQGTGA. CDR3 size: 16 residues. The CDR3 DNA is TGTGCCAGCAGCCCAGGGTACCGGGGGCATGGAGATACGCAGTATTTT. It specifies CASSPGYRGHGDTQYF. Supplemented by reference TRBV7-3 and TRBJ2-3, the full variable domain reads GAGVSQTPSNKVTEKGKYVELRCDPISGHTALYWYRQSLGQGPEFLIYFQGTGAADDSGLPNDRFFAVRPEGSVSTLKIQRTERGDSAVYLCASSPGYRGHGDTQYFGPGTRLTVL.

This sequence joins TRBV4-1 and TRBJ2-3, with 7 bases matching TRBD2. The V gene end was trimmed by 4 bases and the J gene end by 2 bases; junction bases not matched to a gene: 6. This CDR3 is built from 15 residues. Per germline, CDR1 MGHRA and CDR2 YSYEKL. The CDR3 DNA follows: TGCGCCAGCAGCCTTTGGGACTATCACACAGATACGCAGTATTTT. Translated, it gives CASSLWDYHTDTQYF.

The rearrangement uses TRBV4-1 and TRBJ2-2, with a possible D match to TRBD2 (6 bases). V lost 0 bases to trimming and J lost 5 bases, with 13 bases between them. Germline V gene sequence: CDR1 MGHRA, CDR2 YSYEKL. The CDR3 is 16 residues long. CDR3 DNA sequence: TGCGCCAGCAGCCAAGATCGGAGACTAGTAACCGGGGAGCTGTTTTTT. Translation gives CASSQDRRLVTGELFF.

The genes are TRBV9 and TRBJ2-5; D call uncertain. Matching the DNA end better, TRBJ2-7 makes the J call doubtful. CDR1 SGDLS and CDR2 YYNGEE come from the germline V gene. This CDR3 has 16 amino acids. CDR3 in amino acids: CASSVGATALAYEQYF. CDR3 DNA: TGTGCCAGCAGCGTAGGGGCCACGGCGTTGGCCTACGAGCAGTACTTC.

The chain links TRBV5-6 to TRBJ2-5; 7 bases match TRBD1. The CDR3 covers 14 residues. Germline values: CDR1 SGHDT, CDR2 YYEEEE. The ends lost 4 bases at V and 3 bases at J; junction bases unmatched: 6. The CDR3 region is CASSRGQIEETQYF. The CDR3 nucleotides read TGTGCCAGCAGCCGGGGACAGATCGAAGAGACCCAGTACTTC.